A selection of T cell receptor beta chains follows, all from one sample in a study of T cell changes during pregnancy in multiple sclerosis. Sequencing was performed with immunoSEQ multiplex PCR; in TCRdb, only in-frame clones are kept and a portion is missing. The repertoire holds 65,000 to 95,000 clones, about 93% seen once, with about 0.99% in the top ten. Sample: peripheral blood, taken in the second trimester of pregnancy. The receptors come from a female donor in good health, enrolled as a control in a pregnancy study. CDR3s include the opening cysteine and the closing phenylalanine or tryptophan. A D gene is named only where the DNA matches it firmly. A row's size may be missing; if present it is once, few, many or a size class.

>-|TRBJ2-3|TRBD2|TRBV5-5
TGTGCCAGCAGCTTGGACGACGGGAGGGATACGCAGTATTTT
CASSLDDGRDTQYF
>-|TRBJ2-5|TRBD1|TRBV2
TGTGCCAGCAGTGACCCAACGACAGGGGATTCGGGAGAGACCCAGTACTTC
CASSDPTTGDSGETQYF
>-|TRBJ1-6|-|TRBV6-6
TGTGCCAGCAGTTATGAGCCCTATAATTCACCCCTCCACTTT
CASSYEPYNSPLHF
>-|TRBJ2-1|-|TRBV21-1
TGTGCCAGCAGCAGCTGGAGGGGGGACTATACCTACAATGAGCAGTTCTTC
CASSSWRGDYTYNEQFF
>-|TRBJ1-1|TRBD1|TRBV27
TGTGCCAGCAGTCCCGACAGGGAACGGGTTGGCACTGAAGCTTTCTTT
CASSPDRERVGTEAFF
>-|TRBJ2-6|-|TRBV30
TGTGCCTGGAGACCCCCGGGCTCTGGGGCCAACGTCCTGACTTTC
CAWRPPGSGANVLTF
>-|TRBJ1-3|-|TRBV7-9
TGTGCCAGCAGCTTAGCGCGTCTTCGCTCTGGAAACACCATATATTTT
CASSLARLRSGNTIYF
>-|TRBJ2-2|TRBD1|TRBV6-5
TGTGCCAGCAGGCTGGGACAGGTGGCCGGGGAGCTGTTTTTT
CASRLGQVAGELFF
>-|TRBJ2-1|TRBD2|TRBV6-5
TGTGCCAGCAGCTTCGGACTAGCGGGGTCCAATGAGCAGTTCTTC
CASSFGLAGSNEQFF
>-|TRBJ2-2|-|TRBV9
TGTGCCAGCAGCACAGGGAAGACAGTGAACACCGGGGAGCTGTTTTTT
CASSTGKTVNTGELFF
>-|TRBJ1-1|-|TRBV6-5
TGTGCCAGCAGTCCGACAACAGGGAACACTGAAGCTTTCTTT
CASSPTTGNTEAFF
>-|TRBJ1-4|-|TRBV4-1
TGCGCCAGCAGCCAAATAGGGAGGGGTGCAACTAATGAAAAACTGTTTTTT
CASSQIGRGATNEKLFF
>-|TRBJ2-6|-|TRBV19
TGTGCCAGTAGTATAGGAGGGCCTGGGGCCAACGTCCTGACTTTC
CASSIGGPGANVLTF
>-|TRBJ2-5|-|TRBV6-5
TGTGCCAGCAGTTACGACGGACAGAGGGAGACCCAGTACTTC
CASSYDGQRETQYF
>-|TRBJ2-5|TRBD1|TRBV5-1
TGCGCCAGCAGCGAAACAGGGGAAGAGACCCAGTACTTC
CASSETGEETQYF
>-|TRBJ2-3|-|TRBV2
TGTGCCAGCAGTGAAGTGGGGGGAGCGGTCTCGGAGTATTTT
CASSEVGGAVSEYF
>-|TRBJ2-1|-|TRBV28
TGTGCCAGCAGGGGACTTGGGGTGAATGAGCAGTTCTTC
CASRGLGVNEQFF
>-|TRBJ2-1|TRBD2|TRBV7-9
TGTGCCAGCAGCTTCGGGACTAGCGGTCACAGCTCCTACAATGAGCAGTTCTTC
CASSFGTSGHSSYNEQFF
>-|TRBJ2-1|TRBD2|TRBV5-3
TGTGCCAGAAGCTTGATGGCGGGAGGAAGCCCTTACAATGAGCAGTTCTTC
CARSLMAGGSPYNEQFF
>-|TRBJ2-1|TRBD2|TRBV27
TGTGCCAGCCATAGCGGGAGGGGTACGTACAATGAGCAGTTCTTC
CASHSGRGTYNEQFF
>once|TRBJ2-5|-|TRBV29-1
TGCAGCGTACAGGAGACCCAGTACTTC
CSVQETQYF
>-|TRBJ2-7|-|TRBV5-1
TGCGCCAGCAGCTTGCCCCACCGACACTGCGAGCAGTACTTC
CASSLPHRHCEQYF
>-|TRBJ1-4|TRBD1|TRBV7-8
TGTGCCAGCAGCTTAGGGGGGACAGGGTTCGAAAAACTGTTTTTT
CASSLGGTGFEKLFF
>-|TRBJ2-5|TRBD2|TRBV7-2
TGTGCCAGCCGCGAGAGACTAGCGGGAGAAGAGACCCAGTACTTC
CASRERLAGEETQYF
>-|TRBJ1-5|-|TRBV19
TGTGCCAGTAGTACTAACAGGGATAGCAATCAGCCCCAGCATTTT
CASSTNRDSNQPQHF
>-|TRBJ2-3|TRBD2|TRBV2
TGTGCCAGCAGTGGAACTAGCGGCTCTCACACAGATACGCAGTATTTT
CASSGTSGSHTDTQYF
>-|TRBJ2-3|TRBD2|TRBV28
TGTGCCAGCAGATCTCGTAGCGGGAGGGGAACAGATACGCAGTATTTT
CASRSRSGRGTDTQYF
>-|TRBJ2-1|TRBD1|TRBV10-3
TGTGCCATCAGTGATTGGGGAAACACAGGGGACAATGAGCAGTTCTTC
CAISDWGNTGDNEQFF
>-|TRBJ2-5|-|TRBV28
TGTGCCAGCAGCCCCCGCGGGACCCGAGAGAAAGAGACCCAGTACTTC
CASSPRGTREKETQYF
>-|TRBJ2-7|TRBD1|TRBV5-8
TGTGCCAGCAGCCCTCGGACAGGGAGAGTCTCCTACGAGCAGTACTTC
CASSPRTGRVSYEQYF
>-|TRBJ2-3|-|TRBV13
TGTGCCAGCAGCTTAGGGGTCCGGGACTCAAAGACAGATACGCAGTATTTT
CASSLGVRDSKTDTQYF
>-|TRBJ1-5|TRBD1|TRBV5-1
TGCGCCAGCAGCTTGGCCGGGGGGACAGGTGATCAGCCCCAGCATTTT
CASSLAGGTGDQPQHF
>-|TRBJ2-7|TRBD1|TRBV5-1
TGCGCCAGCAAAATGACAGGGATGGGCTTAGAGGAGCAGTACTTC
CASKMTGMGLEEQYF
>-|TRBJ2-2|-|TRBV19
TGTGCCAGTAGTAACGGGAAGAACACCGGGGAGCTGTTTTTT
CASSNGKNTGELFF
>-|TRBJ2-7|-|TRBV23-1
TGCGCCAGCAGGACAGACTCCTACGAGCAGTACTTC
CASRTDSYEQYF
>-|TRBJ1-1|-|TRBV6-5
TGTGCCAGCAGTTACGCTCGAGGCACTGAAGCTTTCTTT
CASSYARGTEAFF